Detailed here is one T cell receptor beta chain. Its antigen is undetermined. Autoimmune disease history or systemic immunosuppression barred patients. The CDR3 is made up of 13 amino acids. V was clipped by 4 bases and J by 8 bases; unmatched bases: 8. Germline values: CDR1 SGHDT, CDR2 YYEEEE. The data stem from a study of OX40 agonist ivuxolimab in advanced cancers. For the study at large: The patients received ivuxolimab by intravenous route every 2 weeks at 0.01 to 10 mg/kg. General study points: The investigators did not determine what antigen specificity the expanded peripheral T cells had.

Repertoires were generated with immunoSEQ multiplex PCR, while TCRdb's copy carries only in-frame clones and drops some. The sample shows about 19,000 clones, 90% of them seen only once. The sequence was collected from an adult with an advanced solid tumor such as melanoma, head and neck, liver or kidney cancer. The chain combines TRBV5-6 with TRBJ1-1; TRBD1 aligns across 7 bases. The sample here was CD4+ or CD8+ T cells sorted from blood, taken in a trial of the OX40 agonist ivuxolimab. The CDR3 DNA sequence: TGTGCCAGCAGCATGAGAGGGGGCCACGAAGCTTTCTTT. Its protein is CASSMRGGHEAFF.